This T cell receptor (beta chain) emerged from a study of CD8 T cells in ankylosing spondylitis. Study-level findings and limits: Researchers reportedly found disease-linked clones significantly enriched in matched ankylosing spondylitis synovial fluid. CD8+ cells made up the disease-linked clones, which were relatively rare in peripheral blood. A TCR beta motif of several highly homologous variants seemed to mark ankylosing spondylitis blood. Before this, some motif variants had been reported in reactive arthritis synovial fluid and blood.

In making TCR beta libraries, quantitative 5'-RACE with molecular barcodes was used. TCRdb ran MiXCR on the 5' RACE reads and lists one entry per CDR3 protein. The sample lists 220,000 or so distinct CDR3 sequences, about 16% occurring once. This clonotype was observed at least ten times. Antigen: not known. Germline CDR1 reads SQVTM; CDR2 reads ANQGSEA. Trimming removed 7 bases at V and 6 bases at J, with 18 bases between. The CDR3 runs 14 residues. The sequenced material came from blood, either unsorted or a sorted T cell fraction (not recorded which). The TCR comes from a male donor with ankylosing spondylitis. This rearrangement joins TRBV29-1 to TRBJ2-2, with D perhaps assigned TRBD1 or TRBD2 (6 bases each). The DNA of the CDR3 is TGCAGCGCAGTGGGGGGAAAGGGGGCCGGGGAGCTGTTTTTT. Translating it yields CSAVGGKGAGELFF.